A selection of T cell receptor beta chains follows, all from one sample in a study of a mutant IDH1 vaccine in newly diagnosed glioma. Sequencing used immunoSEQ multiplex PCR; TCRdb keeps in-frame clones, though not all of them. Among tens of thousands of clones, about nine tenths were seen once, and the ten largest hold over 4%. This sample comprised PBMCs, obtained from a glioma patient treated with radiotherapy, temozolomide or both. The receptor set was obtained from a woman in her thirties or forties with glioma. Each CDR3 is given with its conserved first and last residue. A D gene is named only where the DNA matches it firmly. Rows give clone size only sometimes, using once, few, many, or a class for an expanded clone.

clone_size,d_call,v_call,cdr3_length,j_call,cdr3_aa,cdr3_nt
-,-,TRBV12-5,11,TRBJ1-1,CASGYLDEAFF,TGTGCTAGTGGTTACCTAGATGAAGCTTTCTTT
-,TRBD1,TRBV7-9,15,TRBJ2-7,CASSLGGTVVYEQYF,TGTGCCAGCAGCTTAGGAGGGACAGTTGTCTACGAGCAGTACTTC
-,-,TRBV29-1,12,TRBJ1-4,CSVQRDYEKLFF,TGCAGCGTTCAGCGGGATTACGAAAAACTGTTTTTT
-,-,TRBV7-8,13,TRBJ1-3,CASSPQAGNTIYF,TGTGCCAGCAGCCCACAGGCTGGAAACACCATATATTTT
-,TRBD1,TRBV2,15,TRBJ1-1,CASSELTGWDTEAFF,TGTGCCAGCAGTGAACTGACAGGGTGGGACACTGAAGCTTTCTTT
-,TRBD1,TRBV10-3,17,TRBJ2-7,CATRSGTGNPSSYEQYF,TGTGCCACCCGATCCGGGACAGGGAACCCTAGCTCCTACGAGCAGTACTTC
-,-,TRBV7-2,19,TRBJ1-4,CASSPGPGQGKGTNEKLFF,TGTGCCAGCAGCCCCGGTCCGGGGCAGGGAAAGGGAACTAATGAAAAACTGTTTTTT
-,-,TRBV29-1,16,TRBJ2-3,CSVEGAGAHSTDTQYF,TGCAGCGTTGAAGGTGCAGGGGCACATAGCACAGATACGCAGTATTTT
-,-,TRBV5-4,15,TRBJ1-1,CASSFDPSGNTEAFF,TGTGCCAGCAGCTTTGACCCCTCGGGGAACACTGAAGCTTTCTTT
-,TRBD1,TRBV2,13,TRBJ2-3,CASKGQGRNTQYF,TGTGCCAGTAAGGGACAGGGAAGAAATACGCAGTATTTT
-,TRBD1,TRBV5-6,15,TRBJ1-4,CASSTETGGGEKLFF,TGTGCCAGCAGCACCGAGACAGGGGGTGGCGAAAAACTGTTTTTT
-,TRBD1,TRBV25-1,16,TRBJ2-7,CATSRSGQGGKYEQYF,TGTGCCACATCCCGCTCGGGACAGGGAGGCAAGTACGAGCAGTACTTC
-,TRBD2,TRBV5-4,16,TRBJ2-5,CASSGGTSGQQETQYF,TGTGCCAGCAGCGGGGGGACTAGCGGGCAACAAGAGACCCAGTACTTC
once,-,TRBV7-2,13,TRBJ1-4,CASSRKAGEKLFF,TGTGCCAGCAGCAGAAAAGCGGGGGAAAAACTGTTTTTT
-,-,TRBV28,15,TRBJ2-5,CASSFTPGSGETQYF,TGTGCCAGCAGTTTCACCCCCGGGTCCGGCGAGACCCAGTACTTC
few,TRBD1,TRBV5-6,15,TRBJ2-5,CASSLTSRGQETQYF,TGTGCCAGCAGCTTGACCAGCAGGGGGCAAGAGACCCAGTACTTC
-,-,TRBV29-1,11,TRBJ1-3,CSASSGNTIYF,TGCAGCGCGAGCTCTGGAAACACCATATATTTT
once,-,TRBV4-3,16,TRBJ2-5,CASSQGDRLTQETQYF,TGCGCCAGCAGCCAAGGAGACAGGCTAACTCAAGAGACCCAGTACTTC
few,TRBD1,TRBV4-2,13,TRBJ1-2,CASSRGQGHGYTF,TGTGCCAGCAGCCGAGGACAGGGTCATGGCTACACCTTC
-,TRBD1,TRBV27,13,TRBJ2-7,CASSTDRGYEQYF,TGTGCCAGCAGCACCGACAGGGGCTACGAGCAGTACTTC
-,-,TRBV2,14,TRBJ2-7,CASKRGSTVGEQYF,TGTGCCAGCAAAAGGGGATCGACAGTCGGCGAGCAGTACTTC
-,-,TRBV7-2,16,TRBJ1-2,CASSHNFRGPNYGYTF,TGTGCCAGCAGCCACAATTTCAGGGGCCCGAACTATGGCTACACCTTC
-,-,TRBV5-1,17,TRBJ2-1,CASSLGHRDLKNNEQFF,TGCGCCAGCAGCTTGGGTCACCGGGACCTGAAGAACAATGAGCAGTTCTTC
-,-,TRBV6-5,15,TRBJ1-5,CASSYSRQKVWPQHF,TGTGCCAGCAGTTACTCGAGACAAAAAGTATGGCCCCAGCATTTT
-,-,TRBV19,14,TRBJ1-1,CASSMAFENTEAFF,TGTGCCAGTAGTATGGCGTTTGAGAACACTGAAGCTTTCTTT
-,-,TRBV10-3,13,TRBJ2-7,CAISEGSVYEQYF,TGTGCCATCAGTGAGGGGTCCGTCTACGAGCAGTACTTC
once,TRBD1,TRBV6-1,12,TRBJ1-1,CASSTGGTEAFF,TGTGCCAGCAGTACAGGGGGCACTGAAGCTTTCTTT
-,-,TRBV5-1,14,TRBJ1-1,CASSLQVRSTEAFF,TGCGCCAGCAGCTTACAGGTCAGGAGCACTGAAGCTTTCTTT
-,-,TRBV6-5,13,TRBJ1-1,CASSDPGGTEAFF,TGTGCCAGCAGTGACCCCGGGGGCACTGAAGCTTTCTTT
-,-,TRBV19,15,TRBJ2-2,CASSWGGPNTGELFF,TGTGCCAGTAGTTGGGGGGGCCCCAACACCGGGGAGCTGTTTTTT
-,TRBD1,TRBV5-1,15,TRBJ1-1,CASSTIPGGRTEAFF,TGCGCCAGCAGCACCATCCCAGGGGGCAGGACTGAAGCTTTCTTT
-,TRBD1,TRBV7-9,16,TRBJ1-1,CASSPSLDRANTEAFF,TGTGCCAGCAGCCCTAGCCTGGACAGGGCGAACACTGAAGCTTTCTTT
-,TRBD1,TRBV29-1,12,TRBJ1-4,CSVGQGGEKLFF,TGCAGCGTTGGACAGGGGGGAGAAAAACTGTTTTTT
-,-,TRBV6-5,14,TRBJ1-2,CASRTPGGGSGYTF,TGTGCCAGCAGAACCCCCGGCGGGGGGTCGGGCTACACCTTC
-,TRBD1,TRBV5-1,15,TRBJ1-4,CASSGTGGSREKLFF,TGCGCCAGCAGCGGAACAGGGGGGTCTCGTGAAAAACTGTTTTTT
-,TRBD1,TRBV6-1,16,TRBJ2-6,CASSGQTGSGANVLTF,TGTGCCAGCAGTGGTCAGACAGGGTCTGGGGCCAACGTCCTGACTTTC
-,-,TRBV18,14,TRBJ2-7,CASSPLDISYEQYF,TGTGCCAGCTCACCACTAGACATCTCCTACGAGCAGTACTTC
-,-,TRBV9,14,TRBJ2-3,CASSGDLRADTQYF,TGTGCCAGCAGCGGCGACCTCAGGGCGGATACGCAGTATTTT
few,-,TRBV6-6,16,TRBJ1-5,CASSQTAISGNQPQHF,TGTGCCAGCAGTCAGACAGCAATAAGCGGCAATCAGCCCCAGCATTTT
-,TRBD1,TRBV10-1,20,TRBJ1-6,CASSGRQGYFTRSNNSPLHF,TGCGCCAGCAGTGGTAGACAGGGGTACTTTACTCGCAGTAATAATTCACCCCTCCACTTT
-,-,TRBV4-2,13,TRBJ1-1,CASSQDVQGSAFF,TGTGCCAGCAGCCAAGATGTGCAGGGCTCAGCTTTCTTT
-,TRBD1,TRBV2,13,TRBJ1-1,CASSRQGNTEAFF,TGTGCCAGCAGTCGACAGGGTAACACTGAAGCTTTCTTT
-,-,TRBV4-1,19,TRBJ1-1,CASSQDHAPPSSTNTEAFF,TGCGCCAGCAGCCAAGATCACGCGCCCCCCAGTTCGACGAACACTGAAGCTTTCTTT
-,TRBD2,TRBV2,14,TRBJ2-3,CASSEGLATDTQYF,TGTGCCAGCAGTGAAGGACTAGCCACAGATACGCAGTATTTT
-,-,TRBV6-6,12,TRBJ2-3,CASSPGADTQYF,TGTGCCAGCAGTCCGGGGGCAGATACGCAGTATTTT
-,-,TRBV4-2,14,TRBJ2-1,CASSQEKGVDEQFF,TGTGCCAGCAGCCAAGAAAAAGGGGTCGATGAGCAGTTCTTC
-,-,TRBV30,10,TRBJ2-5,CAWGQETQYF,TGTGCCTGGGGTCAAGAGACCCAGTACTTC
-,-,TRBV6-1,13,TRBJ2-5,CASSEMGGETQYF,TGTGCCAGCAGTGAAATGGGTGGGGAGACCCAGTACTTC
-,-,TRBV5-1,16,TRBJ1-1,CASSLGHSTLNTEAFF,TGCGCCAGCAGCTTGGGACACAGTACTTTGAACACTGAAGCTTTCTTT
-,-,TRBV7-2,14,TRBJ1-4,CASSNTATNEKLFF,TGTGCCAGCAGCAACACCGCAACTAATGAAAAACTGTTTTTT
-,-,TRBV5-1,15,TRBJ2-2,CASSLVGGDTGELFF,TGCGCCAGCAGCTTGGTTGGGGGTGACACCGGGGAGCTGTTTTTT
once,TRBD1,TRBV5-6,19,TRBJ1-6,CASSLQGQPESSYNSPLHF,TGTGCCAGCAGCTTGCAGGGACAGCCCGAAAGCTCCTATAATTCACCCCTCCACTTT
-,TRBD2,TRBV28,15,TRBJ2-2,CASMGTSGRGGELFF,TGTGCCAGCATGGGGACTAGCGGGAGGGGCGGGGAGCTGTTTTTT